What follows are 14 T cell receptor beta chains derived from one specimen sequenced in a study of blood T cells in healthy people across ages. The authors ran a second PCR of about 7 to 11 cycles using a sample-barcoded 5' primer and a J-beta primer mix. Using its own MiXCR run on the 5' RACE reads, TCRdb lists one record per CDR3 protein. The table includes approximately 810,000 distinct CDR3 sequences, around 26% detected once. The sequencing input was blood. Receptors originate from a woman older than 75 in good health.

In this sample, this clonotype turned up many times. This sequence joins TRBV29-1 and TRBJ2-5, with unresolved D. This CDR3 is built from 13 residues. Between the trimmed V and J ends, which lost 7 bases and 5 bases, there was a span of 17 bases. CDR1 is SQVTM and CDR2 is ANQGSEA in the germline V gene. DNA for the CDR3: TGCAGCGCCCGGGCCCCTAGGTGGGAGACCCAGTACTTC. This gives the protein CSARAPRWETQYF.

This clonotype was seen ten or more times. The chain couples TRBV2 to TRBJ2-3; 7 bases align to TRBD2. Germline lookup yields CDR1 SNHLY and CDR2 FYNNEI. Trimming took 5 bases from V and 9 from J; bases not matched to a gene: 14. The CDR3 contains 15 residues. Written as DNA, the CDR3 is TGTGCCAGCAGTCTCCTTGGGGCGGGGGTCGAGACGCAGTATTTT. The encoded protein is CASSLLGAGVETQYF.

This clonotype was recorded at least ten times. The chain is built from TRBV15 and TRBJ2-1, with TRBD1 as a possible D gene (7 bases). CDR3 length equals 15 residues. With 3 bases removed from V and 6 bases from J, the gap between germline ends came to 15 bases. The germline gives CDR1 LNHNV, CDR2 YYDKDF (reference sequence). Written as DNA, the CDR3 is TGTGCCACCAGCAGGGAGGGACAGCCGACCAATGAGCAGTTCTTC. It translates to CATSREGQPTNEQFF. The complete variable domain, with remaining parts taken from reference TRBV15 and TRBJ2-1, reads DAMVIQNPRYQVTQFGKPVTLSCSQTLNHNVMYWYQQKSSQAPKLLFHYYDKDFNNEADTPDNFQSRRPNTSFCFLDIRSPGLGDTAMYLCATSREGQPTNEQFFGPGTRLTVL.

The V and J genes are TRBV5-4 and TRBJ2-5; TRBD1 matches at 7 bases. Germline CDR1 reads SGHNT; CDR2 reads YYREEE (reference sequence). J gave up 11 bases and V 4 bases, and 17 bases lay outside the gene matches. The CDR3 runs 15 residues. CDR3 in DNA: TGTGCCAGCAGCACCCGGGACAGAATTAGCAATGAGCAGTACTTC. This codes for CASSTRDRISNEQYF.

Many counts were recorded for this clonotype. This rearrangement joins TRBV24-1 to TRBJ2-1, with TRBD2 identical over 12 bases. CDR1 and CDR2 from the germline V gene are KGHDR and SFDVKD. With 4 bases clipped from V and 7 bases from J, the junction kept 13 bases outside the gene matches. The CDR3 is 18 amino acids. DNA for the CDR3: TGTGCCACCAGTGACCCATTACCTAGCGGGGGGGCCCTTAATGAGCAGTTCTTC. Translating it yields CATSDPLPSGGALNEQFF.

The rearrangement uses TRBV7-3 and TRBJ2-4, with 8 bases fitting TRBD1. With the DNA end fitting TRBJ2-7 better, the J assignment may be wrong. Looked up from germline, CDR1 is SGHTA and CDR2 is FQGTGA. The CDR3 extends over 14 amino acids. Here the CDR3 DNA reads TGTGCCAGCAGCCGTGGACAGGGAGATTACGAGCAGTACTTC. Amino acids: CASSRGQGDYEQYF.

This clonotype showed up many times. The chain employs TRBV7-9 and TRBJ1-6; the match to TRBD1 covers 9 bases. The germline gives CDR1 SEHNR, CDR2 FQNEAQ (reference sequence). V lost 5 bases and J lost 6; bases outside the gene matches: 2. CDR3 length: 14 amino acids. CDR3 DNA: TGTGCCAGCAGCGGGACAGGGAGTAATTCACCCCTCCACTTT. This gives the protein CASSGTGSNSPLHF.

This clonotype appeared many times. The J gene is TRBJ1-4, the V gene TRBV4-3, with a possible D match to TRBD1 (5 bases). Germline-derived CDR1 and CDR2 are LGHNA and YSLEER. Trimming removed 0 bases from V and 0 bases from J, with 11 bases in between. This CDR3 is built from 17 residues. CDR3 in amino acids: CASSQDWGPSTNEKLFF. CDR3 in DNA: TGCGCCAGCAGCCAAGATTGGGGCCCCTCAACTAATGAAAAACTGTTTTTT.

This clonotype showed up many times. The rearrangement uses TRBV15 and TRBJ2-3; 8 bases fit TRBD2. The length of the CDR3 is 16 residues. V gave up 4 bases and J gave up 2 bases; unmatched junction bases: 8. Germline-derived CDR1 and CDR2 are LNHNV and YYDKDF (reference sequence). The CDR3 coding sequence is TGTGCCACCAGCACGAGAGGCGGGGGGCCCACAGATACGCAGTATTTT. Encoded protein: CATSTRGGGPTDTQYF.

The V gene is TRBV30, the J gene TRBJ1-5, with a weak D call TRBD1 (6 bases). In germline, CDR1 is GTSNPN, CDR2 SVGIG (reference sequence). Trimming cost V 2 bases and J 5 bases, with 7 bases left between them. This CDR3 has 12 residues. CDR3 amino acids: CAWSNRDQPQHF. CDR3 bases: TGTGCCTGGAGTAACAGGGATCAGCCCCAGCATTTT. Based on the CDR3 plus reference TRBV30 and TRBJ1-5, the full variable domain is SQTIHQWPATLVQPVGSPLSLECTVEGTSNPNLYWYRQAAGRGLQLLFYSVGIGQISSEVPQNLSASRPQDRQFILSSKKLLLSDSGFYLCAWSNRDQPQHFGDGTRLSIL.

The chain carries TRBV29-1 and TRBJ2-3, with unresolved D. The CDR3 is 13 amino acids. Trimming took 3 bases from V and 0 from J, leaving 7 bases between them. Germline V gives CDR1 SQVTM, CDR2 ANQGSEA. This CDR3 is CSVDTESTDTQYF. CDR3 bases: TGCAGCGTTGACACAGAGAGCACAGATACGCAGTATTTT.

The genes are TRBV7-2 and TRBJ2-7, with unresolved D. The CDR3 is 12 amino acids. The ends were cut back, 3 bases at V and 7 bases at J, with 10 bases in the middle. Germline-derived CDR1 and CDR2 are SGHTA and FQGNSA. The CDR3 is CASSLLYNEQYF. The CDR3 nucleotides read TGTGCCAGCAGCTTGTTGTACAATGAGCAGTACTTC.

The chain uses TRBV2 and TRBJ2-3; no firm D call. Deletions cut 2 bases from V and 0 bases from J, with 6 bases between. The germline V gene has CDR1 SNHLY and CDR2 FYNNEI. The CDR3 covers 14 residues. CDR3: CASSETSSTDTQYF. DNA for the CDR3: TGTGCCAGCAGTGAAACTTCTAGCACAGATACGCAGTATTTT.

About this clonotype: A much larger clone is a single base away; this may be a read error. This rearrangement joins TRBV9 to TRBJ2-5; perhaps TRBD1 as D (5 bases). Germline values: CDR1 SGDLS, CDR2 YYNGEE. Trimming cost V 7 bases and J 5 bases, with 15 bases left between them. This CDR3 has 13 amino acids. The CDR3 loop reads CASGPGFSETQYF. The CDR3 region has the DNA TGTGCCAGCGGCCCAGGGTTCTCGGAGACCCAGTACTTC.